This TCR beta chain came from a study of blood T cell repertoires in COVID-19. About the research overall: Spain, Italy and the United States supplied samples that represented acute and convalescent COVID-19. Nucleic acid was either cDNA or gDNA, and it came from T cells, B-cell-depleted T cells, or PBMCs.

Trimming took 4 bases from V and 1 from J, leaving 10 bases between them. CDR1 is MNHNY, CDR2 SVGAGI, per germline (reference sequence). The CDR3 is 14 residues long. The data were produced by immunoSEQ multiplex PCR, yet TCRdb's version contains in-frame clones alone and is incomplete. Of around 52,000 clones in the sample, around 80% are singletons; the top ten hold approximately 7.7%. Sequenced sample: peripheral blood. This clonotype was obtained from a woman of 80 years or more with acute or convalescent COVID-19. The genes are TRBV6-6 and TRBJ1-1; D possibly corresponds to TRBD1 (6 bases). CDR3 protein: CASSSRGQNTEAFF. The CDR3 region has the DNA TGTGCCAGCAGTTCCAGGGGACAGAACACTGAAGCTTTCTTT.